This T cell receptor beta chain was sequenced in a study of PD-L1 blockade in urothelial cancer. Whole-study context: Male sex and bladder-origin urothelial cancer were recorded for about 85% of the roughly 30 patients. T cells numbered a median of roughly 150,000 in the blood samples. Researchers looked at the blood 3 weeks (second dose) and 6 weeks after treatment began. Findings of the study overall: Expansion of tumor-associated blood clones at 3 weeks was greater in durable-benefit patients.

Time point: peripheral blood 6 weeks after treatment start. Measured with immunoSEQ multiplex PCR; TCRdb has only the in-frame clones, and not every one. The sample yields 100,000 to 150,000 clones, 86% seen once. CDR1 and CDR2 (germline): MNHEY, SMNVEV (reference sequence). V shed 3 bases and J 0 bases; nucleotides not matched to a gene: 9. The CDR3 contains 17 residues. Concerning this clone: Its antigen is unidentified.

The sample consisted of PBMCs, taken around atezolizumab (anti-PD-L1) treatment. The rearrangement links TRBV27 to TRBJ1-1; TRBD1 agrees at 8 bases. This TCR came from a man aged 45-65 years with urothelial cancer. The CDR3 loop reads CASSLGQGASLNTEAFF. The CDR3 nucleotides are TGTGCCAGCAGTTTGGGTCAGGGGGCATCGTTGAACACTGAAGCTTTCTTT.